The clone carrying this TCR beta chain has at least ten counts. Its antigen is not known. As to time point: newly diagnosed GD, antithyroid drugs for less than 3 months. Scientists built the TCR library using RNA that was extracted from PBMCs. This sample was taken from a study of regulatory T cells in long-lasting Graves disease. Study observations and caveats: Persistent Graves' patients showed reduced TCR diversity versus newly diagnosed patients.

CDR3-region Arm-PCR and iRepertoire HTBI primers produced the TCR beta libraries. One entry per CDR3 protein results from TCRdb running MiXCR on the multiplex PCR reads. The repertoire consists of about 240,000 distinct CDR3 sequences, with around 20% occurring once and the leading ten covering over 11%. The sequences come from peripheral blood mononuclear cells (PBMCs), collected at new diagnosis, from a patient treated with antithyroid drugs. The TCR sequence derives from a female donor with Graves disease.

DNA of the CDR3: TGTGCCAGCAGCTCTGGGACTAGCGGGAGCACAGATACGCAGTATTTT. This encodes CASSSGTSGSTDTQYF. J is TRBJ2-3 and V is TRBV7-2; 12 nucleotides match TRBD2. The CDR3 covers 16 residues. The germline V gene encodes CDR1 SGHTA and CDR2 FQGNSA. V lost 4 bases to trimming and J lost 0 bases; unmatched junction nucleotides: 2.